This T cell receptor beta chain derives from a study of neurological immune-mediated disorders. The ends lost 4 bases at V and 6 bases at J; junction bases unmatched: 6. This CDR3 comprises 14 residues. Looked up from germline, CDR1 is SQVTM and CDR2 is ANQGSEA. As for this clonotype: Its antigen remains unknown.

TCRdb reprocessed the 5' RACE reads via MiXCR and lists one record per CDR3 protein. The repertoire holds more than 15,000 distinct CDR3 sequences, 11% to 15% seen once, with 6.5% to 9% in the top ten. Use was made of 1 million CD4+ or CD8+ T cells in sorted libraries. Points from the study as a whole: The greatest degree of TCR clonal expansion was observed in HTLV-1-associated myelopathy, with the lowest in multiple sclerosis, below that of healthy controls.

Sequencing was performed on CD4+ T cells from blood. This TCR came from a woman in her sixties with HTLV-1-associated myelopathy (HAM/TSP). The chain couples TRBV29-1 to TRBJ1-6; 7 nucleotides match TRBD1. Here the CDR3 reads CSVAEQGFNSPLHF. The DNA for the CDR3 is TGCAGCGTTGCGGAACAGGGGTTTAATTCACCCCTCCACTTT. The variable domain in full, with the rest retrieved from reference TRBV29-1 and TRBJ1-6, is SAVISQKPSRDICQRGTSLTIQCQVDSQVTMMFWYRQQPGQSLTLIATANQGSEATYESGFVIDKFPISRPNLTFSTLTVSNMSPEDSSIYLCSVAEQGFNSPLHFGNGTRLTVT.